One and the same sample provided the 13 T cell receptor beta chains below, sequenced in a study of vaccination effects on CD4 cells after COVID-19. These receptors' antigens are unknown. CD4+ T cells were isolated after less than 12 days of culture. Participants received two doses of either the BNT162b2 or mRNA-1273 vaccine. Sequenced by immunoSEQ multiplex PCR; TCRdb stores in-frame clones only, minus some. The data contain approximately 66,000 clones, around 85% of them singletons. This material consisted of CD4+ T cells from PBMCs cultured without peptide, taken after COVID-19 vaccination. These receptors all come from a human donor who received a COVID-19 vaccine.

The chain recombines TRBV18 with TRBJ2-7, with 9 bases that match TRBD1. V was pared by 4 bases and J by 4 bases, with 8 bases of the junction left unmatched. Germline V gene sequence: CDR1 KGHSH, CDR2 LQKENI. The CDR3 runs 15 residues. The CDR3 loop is CASSQRPGQGYEQYV. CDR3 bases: TGTGCCAGCTCACAAAGACCGGGACAGGGTTACGAGCAGTACGTC.

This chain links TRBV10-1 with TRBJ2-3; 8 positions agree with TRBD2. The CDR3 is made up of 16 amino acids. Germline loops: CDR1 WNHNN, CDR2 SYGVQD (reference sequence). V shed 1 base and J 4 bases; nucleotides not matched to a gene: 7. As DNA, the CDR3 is TGCGCCAGCAGTGAGTTAACGGGGGGGGACTCAGATACGCAGTATTTT. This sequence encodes CASSELTGGDSDTQYF.

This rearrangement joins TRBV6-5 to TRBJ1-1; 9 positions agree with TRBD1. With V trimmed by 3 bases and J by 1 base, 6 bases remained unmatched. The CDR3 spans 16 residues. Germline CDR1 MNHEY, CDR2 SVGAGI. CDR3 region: CASSYGDRASNTEAFF. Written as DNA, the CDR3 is TGTGCCAGCAGTTATGGGGACAGGGCATCGAACACTGAAGCTTTCTTT.

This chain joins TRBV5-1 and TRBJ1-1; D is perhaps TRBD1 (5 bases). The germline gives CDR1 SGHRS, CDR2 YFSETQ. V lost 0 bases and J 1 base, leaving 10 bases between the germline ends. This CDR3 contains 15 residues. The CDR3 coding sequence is TGCGCCAGCAGCTTGGTGGGGGTTCCGAACACTGAAGCTTTCTTT. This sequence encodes CASSLVGVPNTEAFF.

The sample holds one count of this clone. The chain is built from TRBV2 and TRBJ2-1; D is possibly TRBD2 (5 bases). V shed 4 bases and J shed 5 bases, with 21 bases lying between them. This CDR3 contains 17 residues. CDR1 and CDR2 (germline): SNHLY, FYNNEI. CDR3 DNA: TGTGCCAGCAGTGGGAAGAGGGCAGATATGCTGAACAATGAGCAGTTCTTC. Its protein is CASSGKRADMLNNEQFF.

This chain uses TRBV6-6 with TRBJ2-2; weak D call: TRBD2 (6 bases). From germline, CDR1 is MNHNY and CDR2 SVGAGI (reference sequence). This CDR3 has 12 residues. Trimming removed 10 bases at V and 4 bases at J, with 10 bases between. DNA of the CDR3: TGTGCCAATCAGGGAGGCACCGGGGAGCTGTTTTTT. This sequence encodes CANQGGTGELFF.

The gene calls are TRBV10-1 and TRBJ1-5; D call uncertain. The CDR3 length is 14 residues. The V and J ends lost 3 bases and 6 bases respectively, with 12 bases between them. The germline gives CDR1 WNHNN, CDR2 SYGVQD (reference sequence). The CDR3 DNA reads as TGCGCCAGCAGTGAAGGTCAGGAGGTTCAGCCCCAGCATTTT. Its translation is CASSEGQEVQPQHF.

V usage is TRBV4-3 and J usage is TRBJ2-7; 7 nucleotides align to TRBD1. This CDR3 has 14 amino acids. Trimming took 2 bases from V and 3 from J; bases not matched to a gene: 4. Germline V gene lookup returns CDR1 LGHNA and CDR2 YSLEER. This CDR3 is CASSQPGQNYEQYV. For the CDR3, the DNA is TGCGCCAGCAGCCAACCGGGACAGAACTACGAGCAGTACGTC.

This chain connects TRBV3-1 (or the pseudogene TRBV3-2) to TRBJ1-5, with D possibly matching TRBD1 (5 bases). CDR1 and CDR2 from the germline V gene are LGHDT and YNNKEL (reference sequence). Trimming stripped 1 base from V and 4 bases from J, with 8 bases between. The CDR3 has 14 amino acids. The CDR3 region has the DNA TGTGCCAGCAGCCAAGGATGGGGGAATCAGCCCCAGCATTTT. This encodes CASSQGWGNQPQHF.

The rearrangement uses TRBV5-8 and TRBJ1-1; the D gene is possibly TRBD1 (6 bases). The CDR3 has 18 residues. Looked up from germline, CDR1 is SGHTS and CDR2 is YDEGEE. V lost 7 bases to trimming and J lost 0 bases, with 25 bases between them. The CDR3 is CASPTTWGAQGMNTEAFF. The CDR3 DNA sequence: TGTGCCAGCCCGACCACTTGGGGGGCCCAAGGCATGAACACTGAAGCTTTCTTT.

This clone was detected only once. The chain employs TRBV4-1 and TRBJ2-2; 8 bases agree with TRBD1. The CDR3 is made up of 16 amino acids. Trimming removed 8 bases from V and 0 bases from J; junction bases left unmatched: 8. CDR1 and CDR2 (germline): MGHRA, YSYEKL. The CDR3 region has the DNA TGCGCCAGCGGCGGGGAACAGGGGGCGAACACCGGGGAGCTGTTTTTT. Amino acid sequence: CASGGEQGANTGELFF.

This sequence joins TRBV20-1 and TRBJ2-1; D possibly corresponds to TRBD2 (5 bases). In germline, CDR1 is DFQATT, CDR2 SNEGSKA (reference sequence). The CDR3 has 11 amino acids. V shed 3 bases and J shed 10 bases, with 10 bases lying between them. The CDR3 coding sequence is TGCAGTGCTAGGAGAGAGGGAGAGCAGTTCTTC. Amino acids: CSARREGEQFF.

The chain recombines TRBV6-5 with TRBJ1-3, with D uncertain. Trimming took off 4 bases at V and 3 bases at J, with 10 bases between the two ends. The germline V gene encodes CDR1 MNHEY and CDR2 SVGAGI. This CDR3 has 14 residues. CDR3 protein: CASSSLTYGNTIYF. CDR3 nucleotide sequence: TGTGCCAGCAGTTCCTTAACATATGGAAACACCATATATTTT.